This T cell receptor (beta chain) was captured by sequencing in a study of blood T cell repertoires in COVID-19. Study at large: The study drew acute and convalescent COVID-19 samples from the United States, Italy and Spain. In each case, the material was cDNA or gDNA derived from T cells, B-cell-depleted T cells, or PBMCs.

Repertoires were generated with immunoSEQ multiplex PCR, while TCRdb's copy carries only in-frame clones and drops some. This table holds some 130,000 clones, 84% found once. Per germline, CDR1 MDHEN and CDR2 SYDVKM. V gave up 3 bases and J gave up 0 bases, with 8 bases separating them. This CDR3 is 15 amino acids long. Adults between roughly 18 and 89 years of age took part from some 25 US areas. Researchers sorted participants into cohorts using their self-reported clinical history. This TCR was sampled from a man aged 40-49 years with acute COVID-19. The sequenced material came from PBMCs or T cells enriched from blood (not recorded which). The chain links TRBV28 to TRBJ2-2, with a possible D match to TRBD2 (5 bases). In nucleotides, the CDR3 is TGTGCCAGCAGTTTCTTAGCGCCGAACACCGGGGAGCTGTTTTTT. Translating gives CASSFLAPNTGELFF.